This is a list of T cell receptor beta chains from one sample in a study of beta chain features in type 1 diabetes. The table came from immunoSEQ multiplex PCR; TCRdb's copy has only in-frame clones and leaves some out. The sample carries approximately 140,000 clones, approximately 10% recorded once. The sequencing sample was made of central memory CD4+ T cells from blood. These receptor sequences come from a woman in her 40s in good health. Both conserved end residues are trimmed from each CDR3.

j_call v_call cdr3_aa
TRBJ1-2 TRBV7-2 ASSFDRESYYGYT
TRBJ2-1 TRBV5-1 ASRLTSGGASEQF
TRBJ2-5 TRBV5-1 ASSLGAGGGKETQY
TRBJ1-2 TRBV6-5 ATGERFYGYT
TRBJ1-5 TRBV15 ATSRGQGASQPQH
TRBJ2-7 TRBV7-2 ASSLESLAGGEQY
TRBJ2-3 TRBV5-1 ASSSRASGATTDTQY
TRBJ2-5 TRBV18 ASSPSQQETQY
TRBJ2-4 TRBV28 ASSNQPRSQY
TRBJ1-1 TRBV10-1 ASAPGLGNTEAF
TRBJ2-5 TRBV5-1 ASNGGLQGQQETQY
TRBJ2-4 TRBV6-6 ASREIAKNIQY
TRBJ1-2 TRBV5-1 ASSSDITYGYT
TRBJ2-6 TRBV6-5 ASRTAGAGANVLT
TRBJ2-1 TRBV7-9 ASSLSGGGYNEQF
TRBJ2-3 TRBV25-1 ASSEQGVRTDTQY
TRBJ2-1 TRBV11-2 ASSSGQGLDEQF
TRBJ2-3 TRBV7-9 ASAPDSADTQY
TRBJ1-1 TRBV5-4 ASSRSAVNTEAF
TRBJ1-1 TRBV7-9 ASSLLLGQGASAF
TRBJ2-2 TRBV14 ASSRLRTTGELF
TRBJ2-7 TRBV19 ATSPGATQEQY
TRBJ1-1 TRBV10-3 AISDGGQAGF
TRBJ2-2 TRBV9 ASRGQSANELF
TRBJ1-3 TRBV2 ASSWGEALSGNTIY
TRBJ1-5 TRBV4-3 ASSQDVGLPQH
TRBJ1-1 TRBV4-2 ASSLDRNTEAF